The 14 T cell receptor beta chains presented below share a single source sample, sequenced in a study of CXCR3-negative and CXCR3-positive naive CD8 T cells. Study-wide results and limits: Hydrophobicity of TRB CDR3s was greater in CXCR3-positive naive cells than in CXCR3-negative naive cells.

5' RACE that incorporated UMI labels was used to prepare the TRB cDNA libraries. For each CDR3 protein, TCRdb gives one entry from its re-call of the 5' RACE reads, without DNA. The listing records about 98,000 distinct CDR3 sequences. Antigens for these TCRs are unknown. Sequenced sample: naive CXCR3+ CD8+ T cells from blood. Subset meaning: CD45RO-CCR7+CD27+CD95- naive CD8+ T cells expressing CXCR3 (TNR3+). The receptors were sampled from a human donor in good health. Some clones in this sample may be carry-over from other donors' samples.

The V gene is TRBV10-1, the J gene TRBJ1-1; with no DNA, the TCRdb D assignment of TRBD1 cannot be verified. In germline, CDR1 is WNHNN, CDR2 SYGVQD (reference sequence). This CDR3 spans 13 amino acids. CDR3 amino acids: CATEETGEDEAFF.

This rearrangement joins TRBV12-3 or TRBV12-4 to TRBJ1-1; TCRdb's D call of TRBD1 is untestable without DNA. CDR3 length equals 17 residues. The CDR3 sequence is CASYPRTGEFVNTEAFF.

The chain combines TRBV11-2 with TRBJ2-5. This CDR3 contains 16 residues. Per germline, CDR1 SGHAT and CDR2 FQNNGV. This chain's CDR3 is CASSLGRLGYQETQYF. Together with reference TRBV11-2 and TRBJ2-5, the CDR3 gives the full variable domain: EAGVAQSPRYKIIEKRQSVAFWCNPISGHATLYWYQQILGQGPKLLIQFQNNGVVDDSQLPKDRFSAERLKGVDSTLKIQPAKLEDSAVYLCASSLGRLGYQETQYFGPGTRLLVL.

This chain's CDR3 is CATSRQAWEEKLFF. The V gene is TRBV15, the J gene TRBJ1-4. The CDR3 runs 14 residues. Germline CDR1 LNHNV, CDR2 YYDKDF (reference sequence).

V and J are TRBV9 and TRBJ2-2; TCRdb reports TRBD1, a call that lacks DNA to check it against. Germline lookup yields CDR1 SGDLS and CDR2 YYNGEE. The CDR3 contains 15 residues. CDR3 protein: CASSEWTGNTGELFF.

The gene calls are TRBV5-4 and TRBJ2-7; as DNA is missing, the TRBD1 call by TCRdb cannot be tested. In germline, CDR1 is SGHNT, CDR2 YYREEE (reference sequence). The CDR3 spans 15 residues. CDR3 sequence reads: CASSEYSGPHYEQYF.

V usage is TRBV6-5 and J usage is TRBJ1-3. The CDR3 consists of 13 residues. Germline CDR1 and CDR2: MNHEY and SVGAGI. CDR3: CASSHGAGNTIYF.

This sequence joins TRBV29-1 and TRBJ2-7; TCRdb's D call, TRBD1, is unchecked because there is no DNA. Per the germline V gene, CDR1 is SQVTM and CDR2 is ANQGSEA. The CDR3 spans 15 residues. CDR3 sequence reads: CSVEEWGTGSYEQYF.

The rearrangement joins TRBV7-9 to TRBJ1-1; TCRdb designates TRBD1, a call that cannot be tested without DNA. Per the germline V gene, CDR1 is SEHNR and CDR2 is FQNEAQ (reference sequence). This CDR3 has 16 residues. The CDR3 protein is CASSPKNRGGGTEAFF.

The gene calls are TRBV5-4 and TRBJ2-1. CDR1 is SGHNT, CDR2 YYREEE, per germline (reference sequence). CDR3 size: 13 residues. The CDR3 reads CASRPETYNEQFF.

The chain recombines TRBV6-2 or TRBV6-3 with TRBJ2-7; TCRdb calls TRBD1, which cannot be checked without DNA. CDR1 is MNHEY, CDR2 SVGEGT, per germline. This CDR3 has 11 residues. This CDR3 reads CASMWGHEQYF.

The V gene is TRBV7-8, the J gene TRBJ2-1; the TRBD1 assignment by TCRdb is unverifiable without DNA. The CDR3 totals 16 residues. The germline V gene has CDR1 SGHVS and CDR2 FQNEAQ. This chain's CDR3 is CASSLGGQSSYNEQFF. Using reference TRBV7-8 and TRBJ2-1 for the parts outside the CDR3, the full variable domain is GAGVSQSPRYKVAKRGQDVALRCDPISGHVSLFWYQQALGQGPEFLTYFQNEAQLDKSGLPSDRFFAERPEGSVSTLKIQRTQQEDSAVYLCASSLGGQSSYNEQFFGPGTRLTVL.

V usage is TRBV14 and J usage is TRBJ2-7; TCRdb calls TRBD2, which cannot be checked without DNA. The germline gives CDR1 SGHDN, CDR2 FVKESK. There are 14 residues in the CDR3. CDR3 residues: CASSQGAEGYEQYF. The full variable domain, its missing parts supplied by reference TRBV14 and TRBJ2-7, is EAGVTQFPSHSVIEKGQTVTLRCDPISGHDNLYWYRRVMGKEIKFLLHFVKESKQDESGMPNNRFLAERTGGTYSTLKVQPAELEDSGVYFCASSQGAEGYEQYFGPGTRLTVT.

V and J are TRBV29-1 and TRBJ2-7; TCRdb designates TRBD1, a call that cannot be tested without DNA. CDR3 size: 13 residues. In germline, CDR1 is SQVTM, CDR2 ANQGSEA. The CDR3 protein is CSVQTGLSYEQYF.